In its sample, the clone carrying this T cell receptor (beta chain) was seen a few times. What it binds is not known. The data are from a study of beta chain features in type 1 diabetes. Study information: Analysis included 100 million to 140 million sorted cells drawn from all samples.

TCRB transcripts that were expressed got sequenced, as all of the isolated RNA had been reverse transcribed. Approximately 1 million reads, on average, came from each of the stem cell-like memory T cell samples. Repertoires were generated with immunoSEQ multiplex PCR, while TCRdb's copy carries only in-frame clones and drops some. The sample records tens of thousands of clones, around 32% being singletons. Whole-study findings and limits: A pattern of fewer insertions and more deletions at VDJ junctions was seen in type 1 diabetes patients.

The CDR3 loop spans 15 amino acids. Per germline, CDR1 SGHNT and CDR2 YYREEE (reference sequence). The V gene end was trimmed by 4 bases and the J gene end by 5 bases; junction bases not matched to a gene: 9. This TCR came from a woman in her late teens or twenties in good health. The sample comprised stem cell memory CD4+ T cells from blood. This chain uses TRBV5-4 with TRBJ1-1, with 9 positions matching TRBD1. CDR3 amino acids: CASSPTTGGRTEAFF. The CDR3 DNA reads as TGTGCCAGCAGCCCGACGACAGGGGGACGGACTGAAGCTTTCTTT.